In its sample, the clone carrying this T cell receptor (beta chain) was seen a few times. Its cognate antigen is unknown. 13 Jbeta primers and 60 Vbeta primers were used for the PCR. Data came from immunoSEQ multiplex PCR; TCRdb stores just in-frame clones and leaves some out. The repertoire holds roughly 200,000 clones, with roughly 80% as singletons. The donors comprised healthy bone marrow donors. The data derive from a study of cytomegalovirus exposure and HLA in healthy donors. Germline V gene lookup returns CDR1 LNHDA and CDR2 SQIVND (reference sequence). CDR3 length equals 13 residues. Trimming removed 7 bases from V and 2 bases from J, with 11 bases in between. Whole-study results and caveats: The authors later found most CMV-associated TCR beta chains appeared HLA-restricted. Prior analysis indicated that the majority of TCR beta V segments exhibited productivity approximately 87% or approximately 30% of the time.

The gene calls are TRBV19 and TRBJ1-1; D ambiguous. This receptor was identified in a woman aged 25 to 45 in good health and CMV-seronegative. Sequences were obtained from PBMCs. CDR3 sequence reads: CASTEGLNTEAFF. The CDR3 region has the DNA TGTGCCAGTACCGAGGGTCTAAACACTGAAGCTTTCTTT.